The 16 T cell receptor beta chains given below trace back to one sample, sequenced in a study of blood T cell repertoires in COVID-19. Sequenced by immunoSEQ multiplex PCR; TCRdb stores in-frame clones only, minus some. This sample has 150,000 to 200,000 clones; about 93% occur once, and the top ten carry 4.6%. The sequenced sample was peripheral blood. These receptors came from a woman in her forties or fifties with acute or convalescent COVID-19.

This clone was seen just once. V usage is TRBV6-6 and J usage is TRBJ2-2; 10 positions agree with TRBD2. Germline V CDR1 and CDR2: MNHNY, SVGAGI (reference sequence). The CDR3 spans 15 residues. Trimming at V came to 4 bases and at J to 6 bases, leaving 5 bases not matched to a gene. CDR3 sequence reads: CASSSLSGGAGELFF. In DNA form, the CDR3 reads TGTGCCAGCAGTTCTCTAAGCGGGGGGGCCGGGGAGCTGTTTTTT.

The rearrangement joins TRBV19 to TRBJ1-2; 8 bases align to TRBD1. CDR1 is LNHDA, CDR2 SQIVND, per germline (reference sequence). This CDR3 comprises 15 residues. V trimming: 6 bases; J trimming: 1 base; junction bases outside the gene matches: 7. In DNA, the CDR3 is TGTGCCAGTAGCCTAGACAGGGGCTTTAACTATGGCTACACCTTC. Encoded protein: CASSLDRGFNYGYTF. Looking up the rest from reference TRBV19 and TRBJ1-2 gives the full variable domain: DGGITQSPKYLFRKEGQNVTLSCEQNLNHDAMYWYRQDPGQGLRLIYYSQIVNDFQKGDIAEGYSVSREKKESFPLTVTSAQKNPTAFYLCASSLDRGFNYGYTFGSGTRLTVV.

J is TRBJ1-1 and V is TRBV29-1, with a weak D call TRBD1 (5 bases). V lost 8 bases and J lost 0, with 13 bases in between. CDR1 and CDR2 from the germline V gene are SQVTM and ANQGSEA. The CDR3 loop spans 13 amino acids. The CDR3 loop is CSSRAGVNTEAFF. In DNA, the CDR3 is TGCAGCTCAAGGGCGGGGGTGAACACTGAAGCTTTCTTT. The full variable domain, completed using reference TRBV29-1 and TRBJ1-1, is SAVISQKPSRDICQRGTSLTIQCQVDSQVTMMFWYRQQPGQSLTLIATANQGSEATYESGFVIDKFPISRPNLTFSTLTVSNMSPEDSSIYLCSSRAGVNTEAFFGQGTRLTVV.

The rearrangement joins TRBV28 to TRBJ2-1; TRBD2 might be the D (5 bases). The CDR3 sequence is 13 residues long. The V end lost 7 bases, the J end lost 6 bases, and 13 bases lay between the germline ends. Germline CDR1 MDHEN, CDR2 SYDVKM. CDR3 amino acids: CASTLGRANEQFF. The CDR3 DNA sequence: TGTGCCAGCACCCTTGGGCGGGCCAATGAGCAGTTCTTC.

This clone was recorded a few times. V gene TRBV28 combines with J gene TRBJ2-5; maybe TRBD2 (6 bases). Germline CDR1 MDHEN, CDR2 SYDVKM. CDR3 length: 13 residues. V was shortened by 8 bases and J by 6 bases, with 16 bases between the two germline ends. The CDR3 nucleotides are TGTGCCAGCGGGTTCGGAGGGGAACAGACCCAGTACTTC. Protein: CASGFGGEQTQYF. Supplemented by reference TRBV28 and TRBJ2-5, the full variable domain reads DVKVTQSSRYLVKRTGEKVFLECVQDMDHENMFWYRQDPGLGLRLIYFSYDVKMKEKGDIPEGYSVSREKKERFSLILESASTNQTSMYLCASGFGGEQTQYFGPGTRLLVL.

This clone was detected only once. This rearrangement joins TRBV24-1 to TRBJ1-5; D ambiguous. The V and J ends lost 4 bases and 3 bases respectively, with 9 bases between them. Germline V lookup: CDR1 KGHDR, CDR2 SFDVKD. CDR3 size: 14 residues. The CDR3 sequence: CATSEPGFNQPQHF. CDR3 coding DNA: TGTGCCACCAGTGAGCCGGGTTTCAATCAGCCCCAGCATTTT.

This clone was seen just once. This chain joins TRBV19 and TRBJ2-3; possible D gene TRBD2, 5 bases. From germline, CDR1 is LNHDA and CDR2 SQIVND (reference sequence). V gave up 3 bases and J gave up 2 bases, with 15 bases separating them. The CDR3 length is 16 residues. The CDR3 sequence is CASSIRDSSFTDTQYF. CDR3 bases: TGTGCCAGTAGTATTCGGGATAGTTCGTTCACAGATACGCAGTATTTT. Full variable domain (outside the CDR3, taken from reference TRBV19 and TRBJ2-3): DGGITQSPKYLFRKEGQNVTLSCEQNLNHDAMYWYRQDPGQGLRLIYYSQIVNDFQKGDIAEGYSVSREKKESFPLTVTSAQKNPTAFYLCASSIRDSSFTDTQYFGPGTRLTVL.

The CDR3 region is CASRSGQWGGYTF. Written as DNA, the CDR3 is TGTGCCAGCAGATCGGGACAGTGGGGTGGCTACACCTTC. The rearrangement joins TRBV25-1 to TRBJ1-2; TRBD1 aligns across 7 bases. CDR1 MGHDK and CDR2 SYGVNS come from the germline V gene. The CDR3 extends over 13 amino acids. V was clipped by 6 bases and J by 7 bases; unmatched bases: 8.

The rearrangement links TRBV27 to TRBJ2-2, with D possibly TRBD1 on 5 matching bases. The CDR3 is 16 amino acids. The V end lost 6 bases, the J end lost 1 base, and 15 bases lay between the germline ends. Germline CDR1 MNHEY, CDR2 SMNVEV (reference sequence). CDR3 coding DNA: TGTGCCAGCAGAAAAGTTAGACAGAAGAACACCGGGGAGCTGTTTTTT. This gives the protein CASRKVRQKNTGELFF.

The chain employs TRBV10-3 and TRBJ1-4; 9 bases are shared with TRBD1. CDR1 and CDR2 (germline): ENHRY, SYGVKD. This CDR3 is built from 19 residues. V trimming: 5 bases; J trimming: 2 bases; junction bases outside the gene matches: 15. This CDR3 is CAISREPGDREVTNEKLFF. The CDR3 nucleotides are TGTGCCATCAGTCGGGAGCCGGGGGACAGGGAGGTGACTAATGAAAAACTGTTTTTT.

The chain is built from TRBV24-1 and TRBJ2-1; TRBD2 is a possible D gene (6 bases). Between the trimmed V and J ends, which lost 2 bases and 6 bases, there was a span of 7 bases. The germline V gene has CDR1 KGHDR and CDR2 SFDVKD. This CDR3 region has 13 residues. The CDR3, as DNA: TGTGCCACCAGTGATTGGGGGGTCAATGAGCAGTTCTTC. This translates into CATSDWGVNEQFF.

J is TRBJ1-1 and V is TRBV28, with D hard to call. Germline V lookup: CDR1 MDHEN, CDR2 SYDVKM. The CDR3 is 12 residues long. V was shortened by 3 bases and J by 3 bases, with 5 bases between the two germline ends. CDR3 bases: TGTGCCAGCAGTTTGAGGGACACTGAAGCTTTCTTT. Its translation is CASSLRDTEAFF.

The chain links TRBV7-2 to TRBJ2-3; D not certain. V was shortened by 5 bases and J by 1 base, with 16 bases between the two germline ends. Germline V gene data show CDR1 as SGHTA and CDR2 as FQGNSA. The CDR3 is made up of 16 amino acids. CDR3: CASSPSPVPGTDTQYF. CDR3 DNA sequence: TGTGCCAGCAGCCCCTCCCCGGTCCCTGGCACAGATACGCAGTATTTT.

Here the CDR3 reads CAWNTGGREQYF. The CDR3 DNA sequence: TGTGCCTGGAATACAGGGGGCCGCGAGCAGTACTTC. This chain connects TRBV30 to TRBJ2-7; 9 bases align to TRBD1. V lost 4 bases to trimming and J lost 6 bases; unmatched junction nucleotides: 4. This CDR3 is built from 12 residues. Germline CDR1 GTSNPN, CDR2 SVGIG (reference sequence).

The chain joins TRBV21-1 to TRBJ1-2; the table calls TRBD1, which could not be checked here. TRBV21-1 is termed a pseudogene. The CDR3 has 16 amino acids. The CDR3 DNA reads as TGTGCCAGCAGCAAGATCCCAGGGGCCCCTAACTATGGCTACACCTTC. It codes for CASSKIPGAPNYGYTF.

The CDR3 DNA reads TGTGCCAGCAGTATCCAGGAAAATCAGCCCCAGCATTTT. Encoded protein: CASSIQENQPQHF. The chain has TRBV2 and TRBJ1-5; D is ambiguous. Trimming took off 5 bases at V and 4 bases at J, with 9 bases between the two ends. Germline values: CDR1 SNHLY, CDR2 FYNNEI. This CDR3 region has 13 residues.